Shown below are 6 T cell receptor beta chains from a single sample sequenced in a study of CD8+ T cells in alopecia areata. The sample's treatment: oral pan-JAK inhibitor, 5-10 mg twice daily. RNA extraction and reverse transcription yielded cDNA as sequencing template. Produced via immunoSEQ multiplex PCR; TCRdb's table is partial and in-frame only. The data show some 190,000 clones, roughly 46% seen once. The material sequenced was CD8+ T cells sorted from blood, taken at week 52, from a patient treated with tofacitinib. The receptors here all came from a human donor with alopecia areata.

This clone occurred once. The chain combines TRBV7-9 with TRBJ2-1; TRBD2 matches 7 bases. CDR1 and CDR2 from the germline V gene are SEHNR and FQNEAQ (reference sequence). The J segment lost 2 bases and the V segment lost 5 bases, leaving 6 bases of the junction unmatched. This CDR3 comprises 15 residues. Written as DNA, the CDR3 is TGTGCCAGCAGCCGATCTAGCGGAACCTACAATGAGCAGTTCTTC. It translates to CASSRSSGTYNEQFF.

The J gene is TRBJ1-5, the V gene TRBV30; D is uncertain. Trimming pared 0 bases from V and 1 base from J, leaving 7 bases between. The germline gives CDR1 GTSNPN, CDR2 SVGIG (reference sequence). CDR3 length: 14 residues. The CDR3 loop is CAWSVHTSNQPQHF. The CDR3 DNA sequence: TGTGCCTGGAGTGTTCACACAAGCAATCAGCCCCAGCATTTT.

The J gene is TRBJ1-4, the V gene TRBV30; D is unclear. There are 16 residues in the CDR3. The V end was cut by 2 bases, the J end by 2 bases, with 15 bases between. Germline CDR1 is GTSNPN and CDR2 is SVGIG (reference sequence). The CDR3 region has the DNA TGTGCCTGGAGTATCGGCACGGCAGTCACTAATGAAAAACTGTTTTTT. Translated: CAWSIGTAVTNEKLFF.

V usage is TRBV30 and J usage is TRBJ2-7; 11 bases align to TRBD2. The CDR3 length is 15 residues. J lost 4 bases, V lost 1 base, and 6 bases had no gene match. Per germline, CDR1 GTSNPN and CDR2 SVGIG (reference sequence). DNA for the CDR3: TGTGCCTGGAGTGACCTAGCGGGGGGAAAGTACGAGCAGTACTTC. It specifies CAWSDLAGGKYEQYF. Full variable domain (outside the CDR3, taken from reference TRBV30 and TRBJ2-7): SQTIHQWPATLVQPVGSPLSLECTVEGTSNPNLYWYRQAAGRGLQLLFYSVGIGQISSEVPQNLSASRPQDRQFILSSKKLLLSDSGFYLCAWSDLAGGKYEQYFGPGTRLTVT.

The chain links TRBV4-1 to TRBJ2-7, with D possibly TRBD1 on 5 matching bases. The CDR3 has 13 residues. V shed 1 base and J shed 5 bases, with 9 bases lying between them. Germline V lookup: CDR1 MGHRA, CDR2 YSYEKL. CDR3 residues: CASSQGGYNEQYF. Here the CDR3 DNA reads TGCGCCAGCAGCCAAGGGGGCTATAACGAGCAGTACTTC.

The chain uses TRBV15 and TRBJ2-1; maybe TRBD1 (5 bases). This CDR3 contains 14 residues. V gave up 1 base and J gave up 5 bases, with 9 bases separating them. CDR1 and CDR2 (germline): LNHNV, YYDKDF (reference sequence). CDR3: CATSRVLGDNEQFF. CDR3 DNA: TGTGCCACCAGCAGAGTGTTAGGGGACAATGAGCAGTTCTTC.